These 32 T cell receptor beta chains share one sample of origin, sequenced in a study of beta chain features in type 1 diabetes. What was sequenced were expressed TCRB transcripts, since all of the isolated RNA had been reverse transcribed. Clones were read by immunoSEQ multiplex PCR, and TCRdb kept only the in-frame ones, dropping some. The profile shows about 150,000 clones, 8.5% to 12% of them singletons. The sequenced material came from naive CD4+ T cells from blood. These receptors were collected from a man between 18 and 35 years old in good health.

This clone was recorded many times. The J gene is TRBJ2-1, the V gene TRBV4-1; D ambiguous. This CDR3 has 12 amino acids. Between the trimmed V and J ends, which lost 0 bases and 8 bases, there was a span of 5 bases. The V gene's germline CDR1 is MGHRA and CDR2 YSYEKL. This CDR3 reads CASSQDLYEQFF. The DNA of the CDR3 is TGCGCCAGCAGCCAAGATCTTTATGAGCAGTTCTTC.

This clone was detected many times. J is TRBJ2-7 and V is TRBV5-4, with 9 bases lining up with TRBD1. CDR3 length equals 14 residues. Germline V gene data show CDR1 as SGHNT and CDR2 as YYREEE (reference sequence). J was trimmed by 3 bases and V by 4 bases; bases with no gene match: 5. The CDR3 spells CASSVAGQGYEQYF. The CDR3, as DNA: TGTGCCAGCAGCGTTGCGGGACAGGGCTACGAGCAGTACTTC. Full variable domain (outside the CDR3, taken from reference TRBV5-4 and TRBJ2-7): ETGVTQSPTHLIKTRGQQVTLRCSSQSGHNTVSWYQQALGQGPQFIFQYYREEENGRGNFPPRFSGLQFPNYSSELNVNALELDDSALYLCASSVAGQGYEQYFGPGTRLTVT.

This chain connects TRBV5-6 to TRBJ2-4; D may be TRBD1 (6 bases). Germline V gene data show CDR1 as SGHDT and CDR2 as YYEEEE. V was pared by 1 base and J by 9 bases, with 17 bases between. The CDR3 loop spans 15 amino acids. CDR3 region: CASSLRGTRAAIQYF. CDR3 nucleotide sequence: TGTGCCAGCAGCTTGAGGGGGACCAGGGCCGCCATTCAGTACTTC.

The rearrangement uses TRBV18 and TRBJ1-2; TRBD1 matches at 7 bases. Trimming cost V 3 bases and J 6 bases; bases outside gene matches: 4. This CDR3 has 13 residues. Germline lookup yields CDR1 KGHSH and CDR2 LQKENI. CDR3 DNA sequence: TGTGCCAGCTCACCGGAGGGGGCAAATGGCTACACCTTC. It translates to CASSPEGANGYTF. Full variable domain (missing parts from reference TRBV18 and TRBJ1-2): NAGVMQNPRHLVRRRGQEARLRCSPMKGHSHVYWYRQLPEEGLKFMVYLQKENIIDESGMPKERFSAEFPKEGPSILRIQQVVRGDSAAYFCASSPEGANGYTFGSGTRLTVV.

This clone was recorded a few times. The genes are TRBV19 and TRBJ1-5; 7 bases match TRBD1. Germline CDR1 LNHDA, CDR2 SQIVND (reference sequence). Trimming cost V 3 bases and J 0 bases; bases outside gene matches: 8. This CDR3 comprises 17 residues. The CDR3 region is CASSIRDSSYSNQPQHF. The DNA of the CDR3 is TGTGCCAGTAGTATCCGGGACAGTAGCTATAGCAATCAGCCCCAGCATTTT.

J is TRBJ1-4 and V is TRBV29-1; 7 nucleotides align to TRBD1. The length of the CDR3 is 16 residues. Per the germline V gene, CDR1 is SQVTM and CDR2 is ANQGSEA. Trimming took 1 base from V and 5 from J; bases not matched to a gene: 10. CDR3 DNA: TGCAGCGTTGAAGGGGGAGCCCGGGACAGAAATGAAAAACTGTTTTTT. Residues: CSVEGGARDRNEKLFF.

The sample holds a few counts of this clone. This sequence joins TRBV2 and TRBJ1-2, with 10 bases lining up with TRBD1. CDR3 length: 14 amino acids. Trimming cost V 10 bases and J 2 bases; bases outside gene matches: 7. Germline V gene data show CDR1 as SNHLY and CDR2 as FYNNEI. The CDR3 DNA follows: TGTGCCAACTGGCTGGGACAGGGGAACTATGGCTACACCTTC. Translation: CANWLGQGNYGYTF.

This clone was counted only a few times. The chain employs TRBV11-2 and TRBJ2-3; D is uncertain. The germline CDR1 and CDR2 sequences are SGHAT and FQNNGV. The CDR3 runs 13 residues. The germline V and J ends were trimmed by 1 base and 4 bases, with 6 bases remaining between them. CDR3 protein: CASSLVFADTQYF. In DNA, the CDR3 is TGTGCCAGCAGCTTAGTATTTGCAGATACGCAGTATTTT.

The chain has TRBV7-9 and TRBJ1-2; possible D gene TRBD1, 5 bases. Trimming shortened V by 5 bases and J by 5 bases, and 12 bases separated the two germline ends. CDR1 is SEHNR and CDR2 is FQNEAQ in the germline V gene (reference sequence). This CDR3 contains 13 residues. The CDR3 region is CASSPDGGYGYTF. CDR3 coding DNA: TGTGCCAGCAGCCCAGATGGGGGGTATGGCTACACCTTC.

The chain couples TRBV18 to TRBJ2-7, with 8 bases matching TRBD2. The V gene end was trimmed by 3 bases and the J gene end by 2 bases; junction bases not matched to a gene: 9. CDR1 is KGHSH and CDR2 is LQKENI in the germline V gene. The CDR3 has 16 residues. In DNA form, the CDR3 reads TGTGCCAGCTCACCCCGGGGCGTCGGGGGGGCCTACGAGCAGTACTTC. It translates to CASSPRGVGGAYEQYF.

V usage is TRBV19 and J usage is TRBJ1-2; tentative D call: TRBD1 (5 bases). The CDR3 consists of 14 residues. V dropped 4 bases and J dropped 6 bases, with 15 bases sitting between them. The germline gives CDR1 LNHDA, CDR2 SQIVND (reference sequence). The CDR3 spells CASSRTTALDGYTF. The CDR3 DNA sequence: TGTGCCAGTAGTAGGACGACAGCTCTCGATGGCTACACCTTC. The full variable domain, completed using reference TRBV19 and TRBJ1-2, is DGGITQSPKYLFRKEGQNVTLSCEQNLNHDAMYWYRQDPGQGLRLIYYSQIVNDFQKGDIAEGYSVSREKKESFPLTVTSAQKNPTAFYLCASSRTTALDGYTFGSGTRLTVV.

This clone has more than one count but fewer than ten. The genes are TRBV30 and TRBJ2-3; 9 nucleotides match TRBD2. J was trimmed by 7 bases and V by 4 bases; bases with no gene match: 9. The CDR3 loop spans 14 amino acids. CDR1 and CDR2 (germline): GTSNPN, SVGIG (reference sequence). The CDR3 bases are TGTGCCTGGAATCGGGCGGGGGGGCCGAATACGCAGTATTTT. It yields the protein CAWNRAGGPNTQYF.

In its sample, this clone was seen a few times. The rearrangement joins TRBV15 to TRBJ2-5, with 7 bases identical to TRBD2. CDR3 size: 14 residues. With 3 bases clipped from V and 6 bases from J, the junction kept 7 bases outside the gene matches. CDR1 is LNHNV and CDR2 is YYDKDF in the germline V gene (reference sequence). In nucleotides, the CDR3 is TGTGCCACCAGCAGCGACCTGGGGGGGAAGACCCAGTACTTC. Its translation is CATSSDLGGKTQYF.

This clone has just a few counts. The chain has TRBV18 and TRBJ1-2, with D perhaps TRBD1 (5 bases). Between the trimmed V and J ends, which lost 6 bases and 3 bases, there was a span of 11 bases. The CDR3 is 13 residues long. Looked up from germline, CDR1 is KGHSH and CDR2 is LQKENI. Here the CDR3 reads CASSGGADYGYTF. The CDR3 coding sequence is TGTGCCAGCTCGGGAGGGGCGGACTATGGCTACACCTTC.

A few counts support this clone. The J gene is TRBJ2-1, the V gene TRBV11-3, with TRBD2 as a possible D gene (5 bases). Trimming took 0 bases from V and 0 from J, leaving 15 bases between them. CDR1 and CDR2 (germline): SGHNT, YENEEA. This CDR3 spans 18 amino acids. The CDR3 here is CASSLDGLSVSSYNEQFF. CDR3 in DNA: TGTGCCAGCAGCTTAGATGGCCTTAGCGTGAGCTCCTACAATGAGCAGTTCTTC. The whole variable domain, filled in from reference TRBV11-3 and TRBJ2-1, reads EAGVVQSPRYKIIEKKQPVAFWCNPISGHNTLYWYLQNLGQGPELLIRYENEEAVDDSQLPKDRFSAERLKGVDSTLKIQPAELGDSAVYLCASSLDGLSVSSYNEQFFGPGTRLTVL.

This CDR3 reads CASSERQAYGYTF. For the CDR3, the DNA is TGTGCCAGCTCAGAGAGACAGGCCTATGGCTACACCTTC. The V and J genes are TRBV18 and TRBJ1-2; D may be TRBD1 (6 bases). Between the trimmed V and J ends, which lost 5 bases and 4 bases, there was a span of 11 bases. CDR3 size: 13 residues. The germline V gene has CDR1 KGHSH and CDR2 LQKENI. Supplemented by reference TRBV18 and TRBJ1-2, the full variable domain reads NAGVMQNPRHLVRRRGQEARLRCSPMKGHSHVYWYRQLPEEGLKFMVYLQKENIIDESGMPKERFSAEFPKEGPSILRIQQVVRGDSAAYFCASSERQAYGYTFGSGTRLTVV.

The V and J genes are TRBV7-6 and TRBJ2-7, with D possibly being TRBD1 (6 bases). V was shortened by 6 bases and J by 1 base, with 22 bases between the two germline ends. The CDR3 extends over 17 amino acids. Germline V gene data show CDR1 as SGHVS and CDR2 as FNYEAQ. The CDR3 loop reads CASSPPNRDKGSYEQYF. In DNA form, the CDR3 reads TGTGCCAGCAGTCCCCCGAATCGGGACAAGGGGTCCTACGAGCAGTACTTC.

In this sample, this clone turned up a few times. V is TRBV5-6 and J is TRBJ2-5; D is undetermined. V lost 0 bases, J lost 1 base, and 7 bases lay in between. This CDR3 is 14 amino acids long. Germline values: CDR1 SGHDT, CDR2 YYEEEE. The CDR3 loop reads CASSLAGLQETQYF. In DNA, the CDR3 is TGTGCCAGCAGCTTGGCAGGCCTCCAAGAGACCCAGTACTTC.

The chain employs TRBV11-2 and TRBJ2-5; 7 nucleotides agree with TRBD1. The V gene's germline CDR1 is SGHAT and CDR2 FQNNGV. V trimming: 5 bases; J trimming: 5 bases; junction bases outside the gene matches: 11. The length of the CDR3 is 15 residues. CDR3 sequence reads: CASSGNTGVVETQYF. DNA of the CDR3: TGTGCCAGCAGCGGGAACACAGGGGTGGTTGAGACCCAGTACTTC.

This sequence joins TRBV9 and TRBJ2-3; no definite D call. The germline gives CDR1 SGDLS, CDR2 YYNGEE. V was clipped by 1 base and J by 4 bases, with 10 bases between them. The CDR3 runs to 14 residues. This chain's CDR3 is CASSVSTLSDTQYF. The CDR3 bases are TGTGCCAGCAGCGTATCCACTTTATCAGATACGCAGTATTTT.

The rearrangement joins TRBV28 to TRBJ2-1, with 11 bases identical to TRBD2. CDR1 and CDR2 from the germline V gene are MDHEN and SYDVKM. After removal of 7 bases from V and 1 base from J, the junction contained 3 bases not matched to a gene. This CDR3 region has 15 residues. The CDR3 reads CASKVAGGSYNEQFF. DNA of the CDR3: TGTGCCAGCAAGGTAGCGGGAGGGTCCTACAATGAGCAGTTCTTC.

The chain recombines TRBV7-6 with TRBJ2-3; a possible D gene is TRBD2 (5 bases). Germline CDR1 and CDR2: SGHVS and FNYEAQ. CDR3 length: 13 residues. Deletions cut 0 bases from V and 9 bases from J, with 10 bases between. CDR3 nucleotides: TGTGCCAGCAGCTTAGCGGATTCGGGGACGCAGTATTTT. Translation: CASSLADSGTQYF.

This clone was observed a few times. The V call is TRBV6-5, the J call TRBJ2-3; tentative D call: TRBD2 (6 bases). V was shortened by 5 bases and J by 6 bases, with 15 bases between the two germline ends. Germline assignment: CDR1 MNHEY and CDR2 SVGAGI. CDR3 length equals 14 residues. The CDR3 DNA reads TGTGCCAGCAGTCCCCGGGACTTAGGGGATACGCAGTATTTT. Its protein product is CASSPRDLGDTQYF.

This clone was seen more than once but under ten times. The chain is built from TRBV11-2 and TRBJ1-1; D is possibly TRBD1 (5 bases). The CDR3 consists of 14 residues. V lost 2 bases to trimming and J lost 6 bases, with 13 bases between them. The germline V gene has CDR1 SGHAT and CDR2 FQNNGV. The CDR3 nucleotides read TGTGCCAGCAGCTTACTTACGGACAACGCTGAAGCTTTCTTT. This sequence encodes CASSLLTDNAEAFF.

The gene calls are TRBV29-1 and TRBJ1-3; D is ambiguous. The CDR3 consists of 11 residues. From germline, CDR1 is SQVTM and CDR2 ANQGSEA. Trimming took 4 bases from V and 1 from J, leaving 2 bases between them. The CDR3 nucleotides are TGCAGCGTTGTATCTGGAAACACCATATATTTT. Translating gives CSVVSGNTIYF. Variable domain in full (rest from reference TRBV29-1 and TRBJ1-3): SAVISQKPSRDICQRGTSLTIQCQVDSQVTMMFWYRQQPGQSLTLIATANQGSEATYESGFVIDKFPISRPNLTFSTLTVSNMSPEDSSIYLCSVVSGNTIYFGEGSWLTVV.

The chain uses TRBV7-7 and TRBJ2-3; 9 bases map to TRBD2. The V gene's germline CDR1 is SSHAT and CDR2 FNYEAQ (reference sequence). V gave up 1 base and J gave up 4 bases; unmatched junction bases: 6. This CDR3 region has 16 residues. The CDR3 DNA reads TGTGCCAGCAGCTTAGGCGGGGGGGCCGGTGCAGATACGCAGTATTTT. Its translation is CASSLGGGAGADTQYF. Supplemented by reference TRBV7-7 and TRBJ2-3, the full variable domain reads GAGVSQSPRYKVTKRGQDVTLRCDPISSHATLYWYQQALGQGPEFLTYFNYEAQPDKSGLPSDRFSAERPEGSISTLTIQRTEQRDSAMYRCASSLGGGAGADTQYFGPGTRLTVL.

The gene calls are TRBV6-5 and TRBJ2-3; tentatively, D is TRBD2 (5 bases). Trimming stripped 6 bases from V and 0 bases from J, with 13 bases between. CDR1 is MNHEY and CDR2 is SVGAGI in the germline V gene. The CDR3 covers 15 residues. CDR3 region: CASRLPGSSTDTQYF. The CDR3 nucleotides are TGTGCCAGCAGACTACCGGGGTCAAGCACAGATACGCAGTATTTT.

V is TRBV6-1 and J is TRBJ1-2, with 7 bases lining up with TRBD1. CDR1 and CDR2 from the germline V gene are MNHNS and SASEGT. This CDR3 has 13 residues. The V gene end was trimmed by 4 bases and the J gene end by 5 bases; junction bases not matched to a gene: 4. Here the CDR3 DNA reads TGTGCCAGCAGTGCACAGGGGAGGTATGGCTACACCTTC. This sequence encodes CASSAQGRYGYTF.

This chain links TRBV18 with TRBJ1-4; 8 nucleotides match TRBD1. The germline gives CDR1 KGHSH, CDR2 LQKENI. Trimming at V came to 5 bases and at J to 0 bases, leaving 5 bases not matched to a gene. CDR3 length equals 16 residues. The CDR3 region has the DNA TGTGCCAGCTCAACGGGACAGGATTCAACTAATGAAAAACTGTTTTTT. Its translation is CASSTGQDSTNEKLFF.

A few counts support this clone. The chain uses TRBV28 and TRBJ1-2; TRBD1 might be the D (6 bases). V lost 5 bases and J lost 6, with 16 bases in between. Germline CDR1 reads MDHEN; CDR2 reads SYDVKM. The CDR3 covers 14 residues. DNA of the CDR3: TGTGCCAGCAGTCCCCCCGGGGGGCGGAATGGCTACACCTTC. This codes for CASSPPGGRNGYTF.

This clone has just a few counts. The V call is TRBV7-2, the J call TRBJ2-5; weak D call: TRBD2 (6 bases). Germline CDR1 reads SGHTA; CDR2 reads FQGNSA. The ends were cut back, 3 bases at V and 5 bases at J, with 13 bases in the middle. The CDR3 extends over 14 amino acids. For the CDR3, the DNA is TGTGCCAGCAGCTTTCGGGGGTCATGGGAGACCCAGTACTTC. As protein: CASSFRGSWETQYF.

The CDR3 DNA sequence: TGTGCCAGCAGTTACCAAGCGACAGACAACTACGAGCAGTACTTC. This encodes CASSYQATDNYEQYF. The chain recombines TRBV6-5 with TRBJ2-7, with D possibly being TRBD1 (5 bases). CDR3 length: 15 amino acids. Germline V CDR1 and CDR2: MNHEY, SVGAGI. Trimming shortened V by 2 bases and J by 3 bases, and 14 bases separated the two germline ends.